What follows are 5 T cell receptor beta chains derived from one specimen sequenced in a study of sequential checkpoint blockade in melanoma. The sample's treatment: randomized to nivolumab then ipilimumab (arm A) or the reverse (arm B). Using immunoSEQ multiplex PCR, the repertoire was profiled, and TCRdb retains in-frame clones only, with some absent. In the table there are roughly 30,000 clones, nearly 85% of which are singletons. This specimen was CD8+ T cells sorted from blood (inferred from file names), taken from a patient given nivolumab and ipilimumab in sequence. The origin of the receptors is a human donor with melanoma.

About this clone: In the same sample, other DNA sequences code for this CDR3. The rearrangement joins TRBV19 to TRBJ2-7; 7 bases line up with TRBD2. The J segment lost 3 bases and the V segment lost 5 bases, leaving 7 bases of the junction unmatched. The CDR3 spans 14 residues. CDR1 and CDR2 from the germline V gene are LNHDA and SQIVND (reference sequence). The CDR3 DNA is TGTGCCAGTAGTGAATTCGGACTAGACTACGAGCAGTACTTC. As protein: CASSEFGLDYEQYF.

The chain couples TRBV28 to TRBJ2-7; 8 bases map to TRBD1. Germline V gene sequence: CDR1 MDHEN, CDR2 SYDVKM. V trimming: 5 bases; J trimming: 4 bases; junction bases outside the gene matches: 7. The CDR3 is 14 residues long. Here the CDR3 DNA reads TGTGCCAGCAGTCCGGGACAGGATCTGTACGAGCAGTACTTC. Residues: CASSPGQDLYEQYF.

The CDR3 reads CASSAGQSYEQYF. Here the CDR3 DNA reads TGTGCCAGCAGTGCGGGACAGTCCTACGAGCAGTACTTC. V is TRBV6-5 and J is TRBJ2-7, with TRBD1 as a possible D gene (7 bases). In germline, CDR1 is MNHEY, CDR2 SVGAGI. The V end lost 5 bases, the J end lost 1 base, and 9 bases lay between the germline ends. The CDR3 runs 13 residues.

This chain links TRBV7-2 with TRBJ2-7; 11 bases are a match to TRBD1. With 3 bases clipped from V and 3 bases from J, the junction kept 4 bases outside the gene matches. The CDR3 totals 15 residues. Germline assignment: CDR1 SGHTA and CDR2 FQGNSA. The CDR3: CASSFGTGGGYEQYF. CDR3 DNA: TGTGCCAGCAGCTTTGGGACAGGGGGAGGCTACGAGCAGTACTTC.

The chain uses TRBV7-6 and TRBJ2-1; tentatively, D is TRBD1 (5 bases). This CDR3 contains 14 residues. Trimming pared 5 bases from V and 6 bases from J, leaving 14 bases between. CDR1 and CDR2 from the germline V gene are SGHVS and FNYEAQ. The chain's CDR3 is CASSPPDSFNEQFF. The CDR3 DNA reads as TGTGCCAGCAGCCCCCCCGACAGCTTCAATGAGCAGTTCTTC.